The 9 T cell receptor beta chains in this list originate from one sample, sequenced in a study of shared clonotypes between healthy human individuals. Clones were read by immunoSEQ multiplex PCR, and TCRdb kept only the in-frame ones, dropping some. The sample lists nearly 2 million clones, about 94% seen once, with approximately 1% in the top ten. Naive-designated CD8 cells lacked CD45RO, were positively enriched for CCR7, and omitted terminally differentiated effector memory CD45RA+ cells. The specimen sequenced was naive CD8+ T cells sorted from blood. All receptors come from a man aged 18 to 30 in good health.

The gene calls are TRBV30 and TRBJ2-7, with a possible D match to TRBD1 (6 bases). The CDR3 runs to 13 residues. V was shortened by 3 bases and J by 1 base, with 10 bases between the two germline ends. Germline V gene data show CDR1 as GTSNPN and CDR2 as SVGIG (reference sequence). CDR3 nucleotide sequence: TGTGCCTGGAGGGACAGTCCTTCCTACGAGCAGTACTTC. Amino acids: CAWRDSPSYEQYF.

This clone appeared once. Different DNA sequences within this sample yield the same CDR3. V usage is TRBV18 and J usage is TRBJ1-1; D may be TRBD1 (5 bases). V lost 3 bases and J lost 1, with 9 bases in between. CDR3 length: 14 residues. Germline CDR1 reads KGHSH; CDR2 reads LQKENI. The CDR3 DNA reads TGTGCCAGCTCACCTCCGGGGCCGAACACTGAAGCTTTCTTT. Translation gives CASSPPGPNTEAFF.

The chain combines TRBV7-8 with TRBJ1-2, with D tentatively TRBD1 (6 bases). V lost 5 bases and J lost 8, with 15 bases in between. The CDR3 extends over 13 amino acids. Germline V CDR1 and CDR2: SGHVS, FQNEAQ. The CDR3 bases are TGTGCCAGCAGCCCATATGGGGGCGGGGGCTACACCTTC. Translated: CASSPYGGGGYTF.

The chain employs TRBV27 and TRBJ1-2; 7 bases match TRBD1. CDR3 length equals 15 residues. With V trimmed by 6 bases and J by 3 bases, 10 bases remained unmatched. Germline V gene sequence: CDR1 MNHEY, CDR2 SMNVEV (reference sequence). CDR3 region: CASSEATGTYYGYTF. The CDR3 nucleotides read TGTGCCAGCAGCGAGGCGACAGGGACCTACTATGGCTACACCTTC.

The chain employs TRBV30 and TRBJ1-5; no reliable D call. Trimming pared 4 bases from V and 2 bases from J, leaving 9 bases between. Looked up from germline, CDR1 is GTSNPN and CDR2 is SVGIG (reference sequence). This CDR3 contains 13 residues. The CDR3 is CAWNQEGNQPQHF. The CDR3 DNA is TGTGCCTGGAATCAGGAGGGCAATCAGCCCCAGCATTTT.

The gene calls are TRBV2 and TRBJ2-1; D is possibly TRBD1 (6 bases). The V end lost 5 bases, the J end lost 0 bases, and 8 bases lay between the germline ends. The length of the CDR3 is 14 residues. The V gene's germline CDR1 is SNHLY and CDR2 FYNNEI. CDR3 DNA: TGTGCCAGCAGTTACAGGGTCTCCTACAATGAGCAGTTCTTC. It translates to CASSYRVSYNEQFF.

For the CDR3, the DNA is TGCGCCAGCAGCCTCGAGAATAGCAATCAGCCCCAGCATTTT. Translated: CASSLENSNQPQHF. J is TRBJ1-5 and V is TRBV4-1; no definite D call. The V gene lost 4 bases and the J gene lost 0 bases, with 7 bases spanning the gap. The CDR3 is made up of 14 amino acids. Looked up from germline, CDR1 is MGHRA and CDR2 is YSYEKL.

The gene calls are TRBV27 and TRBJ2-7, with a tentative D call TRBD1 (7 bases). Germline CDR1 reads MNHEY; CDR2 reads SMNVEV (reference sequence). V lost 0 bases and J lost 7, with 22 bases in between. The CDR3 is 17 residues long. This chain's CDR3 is CASSLSGGGARVWEQYF. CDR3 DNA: TGTGCCAGCAGTTTATCCGGAGGGGGCGCGAGGGTTTGGGAGCAGTACTTC.

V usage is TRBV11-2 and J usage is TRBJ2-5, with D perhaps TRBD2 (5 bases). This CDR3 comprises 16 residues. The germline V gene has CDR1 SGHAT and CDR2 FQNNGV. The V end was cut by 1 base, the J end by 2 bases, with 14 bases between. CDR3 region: CASSLGAERAQETQYF. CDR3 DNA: TGTGCCAGCAGCTTAGGGGCGGAGAGGGCTCAAGAGACCCAGTACTTC.